These 2 T cell receptor beta chains were sequenced from one sample in a study of cytomegalovirus exposure and HLA in healthy donors. TCRdb keeps only in-frame clones here, not all; method: immunoSEQ multiplex PCR. Of about 98,000 clones detected, around 88% appear once; the ten largest clones hold roughly 4.3%. The sequenced material came from PBMCs. These receptors were obtained from a woman aged 30 to 39 in good health and CMV-seronegative.

This rearrangement joins TRBV27 to TRBJ2-7, with D maybe TRBD1 (6 bases). There are 15 residues in the CDR3. CDR1 and CDR2 (germline): MNHEY, SMNVEV (reference sequence). The V and J ends lost 5 bases and 7 bases respectively, with 21 bases between them. CDR3 nucleotide sequence: TGTGCCAGCAGTCCCCCACCCGGGACAATCGGGGAGCAGTACTTC. This encodes CASSPPPGTIGEQYF.

The chain recombines TRBV21-1 with TRBJ2-4; the table assigns TRBD1, which was not confirmed against the DNA. TRBV21-1 is classified as a pseudogene. The CDR3 extends over 15 amino acids. The CDR3 reads CASSILKTGWDIQYF. The DNA of the CDR3 is TGTGCCAGCAGCATCCTAAAGACAGGATGGGACATTCAGTACTTC.